One sample yielded the 17 T cell receptor beta chains listed below, sequenced in a study of cytomegalovirus exposure and HLA in healthy donors. Primers for the PCR totalled 60 Vbeta and 13 Jbeta. Sequenced by immunoSEQ multiplex PCR; TCRdb stores in-frame clones only, minus some. The data hold roughly 200,000 clones, with just under 85% observed a single time. The sequencing sample was made of PBMCs. These receptors came from a woman between 40 and 50 years old in good health and CMV-seronegative.

This chain links TRBV10-1 with TRBJ1-5; no reliable D call. The germline gives CDR1 WNHNN, CDR2 SYGVQD (reference sequence). Trimming pared 7 bases from V and 7 bases from J, leaving 11 bases between. The CDR3 length is 12 residues. CDR3 coding DNA: TGCGCCAGCACGGAGATTAAGCAGCCCCAGCATTTT. Protein sequence: CASTEIKQPQHF.

This clone was picked up a small number of times. The chain joins TRBV30 to TRBJ1-5; D not certain. V was clipped by 2 bases and J by 0 bases, with 5 bases between them. In germline, CDR1 is GTSNPN, CDR2 SVGIG (reference sequence). CDR3 length: 13 amino acids. CDR3 region: CAWSQNSNQPQHF. DNA for the CDR3: TGTGCCTGGAGTCAAAATAGCAATCAGCCCCAGCATTTT.

The rearrangement joins TRBV6-5 to TRBJ1-2; TRBD1 agrees at 9 bases. In germline, CDR1 is MNHEY, CDR2 SVGAGI. The CDR3 runs 13 residues. With V trimmed by 4 bases and J by 4 bases, 1 base remained unmatched. CDR3 DNA: TGTGCCAGCAGTTGGGACAGGGTCTATGGCTACACCTTC. Residues: CASSWDRVYGYTF.

The chain carries TRBV30 and TRBJ1-3; no reliable D call. Germline V lookup: CDR1 GTSNPN, CDR2 SVGIG (reference sequence). CDR3 size: 12 residues. Trimming pared 3 bases from V and 8 bases from J, leaving 11 bases between. The CDR3 nucleotides are TGTGCCTGGAGCCACTCGGGTGACACCATATATTTT. Protein sequence: CAWSHSGDTIYF.

V gene TRBV2 combines with J gene TRBJ1-4; 7 bases are a match to TRBD1. Looked up from germline, CDR1 is SNHLY and CDR2 is FYNNEI. This CDR3 contains 16 residues. The junction had 15 bases not matched to a gene; V was cut back by 6 bases and J by 8 bases. CDR3 loop: CASRGQTQGIIEKLFF. The CDR3, as DNA: TGTGCCAGCAGGGGACAGACGCAAGGAATAATAGAAAAACTGTTTTTT.

The rearrangement uses TRBV6-5 and TRBJ2-1; D remains ambiguous. There are 13 residues in the CDR3. Germline V gives CDR1 MNHEY, CDR2 SVGAGI. V was pared by 6 bases and J by 12 bases, with 18 bases between. The CDR3 loop reads CASRQASDRGQFF. The CDR3 DNA reads TGTGCCAGCAGGCAGGCCTCGGATCGTGGGCAGTTCTTC.

The chain links TRBV28 to TRBJ1-3; 7 bases agree with TRBD1. This CDR3 has 13 amino acids. V trimming: 5 bases; J trimming: 5 bases; junction bases outside the gene matches: 3. The germline gives CDR1 MDHEN, CDR2 SYDVKM. DNA of the CDR3: TGTGCCAGCAGTGAGGGACAGCGAAACACCATATATTTT. Translation gives CASSEGQRNTIYF. The variable domain in full, with the rest retrieved from reference TRBV28 and TRBJ1-3, is DVKVTQSSRYLVKRTGEKVFLECVQDMDHENMFWYRQDPGLGLRLIYFSYDVKMKEKGDIPEGYSVSREKKERFSLILESASTNQTSMYLCASSEGQRNTIYFGEGSWLTVV.

This chain uses TRBV19 with TRBJ2-3, with 15 bases identical to TRBD2. The CDR3 runs 18 residues. The V gene's germline CDR1 is LNHDA and CDR2 SQIVND (reference sequence). Trimming at V came to 3 bases and at J to 0 bases, leaving 4 bases not matched to a gene. The CDR3 DNA reads TGTGCCAGTAGTATGGGACTAGCGGGGGGCACTAGCACAGATACGCAGTATTTT. Translated: CASSMGLAGGTSTDTQYF.

In this sample, this clone turned up a few times. This chain links TRBV18 with TRBJ2-3; D may be TRBD1 (6 bases). The CDR3 spans 17 residues. Germline V gives CDR1 KGHSH, CDR2 LQKENI. Trimming cost V 1 base and J 2 bases, with 16 bases left between them. The CDR3 DNA follows: TGTGCCAGCTCACCACAGCAGGGGCTCGAATTCACAGATACGCAGTATTTT. Translating gives CASSPQQGLEFTDTQYF. Full variable domain (outside the CDR3, taken from reference TRBV18 and TRBJ2-3): NAGVMQNPRHLVRRRGQEARLRCSPMKGHSHVYWYRQLPEEGLKFMVYLQKENIIDESGMPKERFSAEFPKEGPSILRIQQVVRGDSAAYFCASSPQQGLEFTDTQYFGPGTRLTVL.

The chain recombines TRBV2 with TRBJ1-4; the match to TRBD1 covers 9 bases. V was pared by 6 bases and J by 7 bases, with 9 bases of the junction left unmatched. Germline lookup yields CDR1 SNHLY and CDR2 FYNNEI. CDR3 length: 15 amino acids. The CDR3 coding sequence is TGTGCCAGCAGGAAGGACAGGGGACGGGTTGAAAAACTGTTTTTT. It yields the protein CASRKDRGRVEKLFF.

This clone turned up a few times. The chain employs TRBV5-1 and TRBJ2-2; 7 bases fit TRBD2. CDR1 SGHRS and CDR2 YFSETQ come from the germline V gene. The J segment lost 0 bases and the V segment lost 1 base, leaving 0 bases of the junction unmatched. The CDR3 has 15 amino acids. DNA for the CDR3: TGCGCCAGCAGCTTGACTAGCGCGAACACCGGGGAGCTGTTTTTT. Translation: CASSLTSANTGELFF.

In nucleotides, the CDR3 is TGCAGTGCCTCCAGCCTCGGGGAAGCTTTCTTT. Translated, it gives CSASSLGEAFF. The chain combines TRBV20-1 with TRBJ1-1; D uncertain. CDR3 length: 11 amino acids. V lost 6 bases and J lost 8, with 13 bases in between. Per germline, CDR1 DFQATT and CDR2 SNEGSKA (reference sequence).

The chain carries TRBV5-8 and TRBJ2-2; D is unclear. The CDR3 consists of 16 residues. Trimming pared 4 bases from V and 6 bases from J, leaving 19 bases between. From germline, CDR1 is SGHTS and CDR2 YDEGEE. The CDR3 region is CASSGQAFYSSGELFF. The CDR3 DNA sequence: TGTGCCAGCAGCGGGCAGGCGTTTTACTCGTCCGGGGAGCTGTTTTTT.

The chain's CDR3 is CATTPRGGNQPQHF. The CDR3 DNA sequence: TGTGCCACTACCCCCAGGGGCGGGAATCAGCCCCAGCATTTT. V and J are TRBV19 and TRBJ1-5; D perhaps matches TRBD1 (6 bases). The CDR3 consists of 14 residues. Per the germline V gene, CDR1 is LNHDA and CDR2 is SQIVND (reference sequence). The V and J ends lost 10 bases and 4 bases respectively, with 17 bases between them.

This clone was seen a handful of times. The chain couples TRBV11-2 to TRBJ2-5; 9 nucleotides agree with TRBD1. This CDR3 has 16 amino acids. Germline assignment: CDR1 SGHAT and CDR2 FQNNGV. J gave up 1 base and V 5 bases, and 8 bases lay outside the gene matches. The CDR3: CASSRPGQGRQETQYF. The DNA of the CDR3 is TGTGCCAGCAGCCGACCGGGACAGGGTCGCCAAGAGACCCAGTACTTC.

The genes are TRBV6-1 and TRBJ1-4; a weak D match, TRBD1 (6 bases). CDR1 MNHNS and CDR2 SASEGT come from the germline V gene. CDR3 length: 15 amino acids. Deletions cut 5 bases from V and 1 base from J, with 11 bases between. For the CDR3, the DNA is TGTGCCAGCAGTACCTCCAGGGGAACTAATGAAAAACTGTTTTTT. This encodes CASSTSRGTNEKLFF.

The chain couples TRBV2 to TRBJ2-1; 9 positions agree with TRBD1. The germline gives CDR1 SNHLY, CDR2 FYNNEI. Germline trimming cut 10 bases from V and 4 bases from J; bases unmatched to any gene: 11. This CDR3 has 15 amino acids. In DNA, the CDR3 is TGTGCCATCACGACCGGGACAGGGATATACAATGAGCAGTTCTTC. This translates into CAITTGTGIYNEQFF.